The 14 T cell receptor beta chains listed next were all sequenced from one sample in a study of control samples from healthy donors and cancer patients. The protocol was immunoSEQ multiplex PCR, while the TCRdb copy is restricted to in-frame clones and leaves out a portion. In the table there are 180,000 or so clones, just over 90% of which are singletons. Sequencing was carried out using blood. The receptors were sampled from a woman between 55 and 75 years old in good health.

The chain couples TRBV7-9 to TRBJ1-1, with D maybe TRBD1 (5 bases). Germline CDR1 and CDR2: SEHNR and FQNEAQ (reference sequence). The germline V and J ends were trimmed by 5 bases and 1 base, with 11 bases remaining between them. The CDR3 contains 14 residues. The CDR3 coding sequence is TGTGCCAGCAGCGCTAATGACAGGAACACTGAAGCTTTCTTT. Its protein product is CASSANDRNTEAFF.

The J gene is TRBJ1-2, the V gene TRBV10-1; D is ambiguous. V was trimmed by 2 bases and J by 2 bases, leaving 6 bases between them. The CDR3 totals 13 residues. The V gene's germline CDR1 is WNHNN and CDR2 SYGVQD (reference sequence). CDR3 loop: CASSERVNYGYTF. DNA for the CDR3: TGCGCCAGCAGTGAGCGGGTGAACTATGGCTACACCTTC.

The chain links TRBV9 to TRBJ2-7; TRBD1 might be the D (5 bases). V was cut by 5 bases and J by 2 bases, with 14 bases left in between. The CDR3 sequence is 14 residues long. Germline CDR1 and CDR2: SGDLS and YYNGEE. The CDR3 spells CASSPGWSPYEQYF. In nucleotides, the CDR3 is TGTGCCAGCAGTCCAGGGTGGTCCCCCTACGAGCAGTACTTC.

The chain uses TRBV6-5 and TRBJ1-2; 11 bases are shared with TRBD1. There are 14 residues in the CDR3. Germline V CDR1 and CDR2: MNHEY, SVGAGI. The ends lost 7 bases at V and 8 bases at J; junction bases unmatched: 9. CDR3 residues: CASTYGQGAWGYTF. The CDR3 nucleotides read TGTGCCAGCACCTACGGACAGGGGGCCTGGGGCTACACCTTC.

The gene calls are TRBV12-3 or TRBV12-4 and TRBJ2-3; D is unclear. V lost 4 bases to trimming and J lost 3 bases, with 5 bases between them. This CDR3 comprises 12 residues. CDR3 sequence (DNA): TGTGCCAGCAGTTCGAGAACAGATACGCAGTATTTT. Protein product: CASSSRTDTQYF.

V is TRBV7-9 and J is TRBJ2-2, with 11 bases lining up with TRBD2. V lost 2 bases and J lost 3; bases outside the gene matches: 5. CDR3 size: 17 residues. The V gene's germline CDR1 is SEHNR and CDR2 FQNEAQ (reference sequence). CDR3 nucleotide sequence: TGTGCCAGCAGCTTACCTAGCGGGGGGACCGACACCGGGGAGCTGTTTTTT. Translated, it gives CASSLPSGGTDTGELFF.

J is TRBJ2-3 and V is TRBV7-2, with 10 bases identical to TRBD2. The V segment lost 4 bases and the J segment 5 bases; nucleotides outside the gene matches: 12. Germline V gene lookup returns CDR1 SGHTA and CDR2 FQGNSA. There are 17 residues in the CDR3. The CDR3 bases are TGTGCCAGCAGCTCGCGTTTAGCGGGGGGTGGGATAGATACGCAGTATTTT. Translating it yields CASSSRLAGGGIDTQYF.

This chain connects TRBV10-3 to TRBJ2-2; D gene uncertain. The germline gives CDR1 ENHRY, CDR2 SYGVKD. Deletions cut 4 bases from V and 4 bases from J, with 10 bases between. CDR3 size: 14 residues. Here the CDR3 reads CAISGGSATGELFF. In nucleotides, the CDR3 is TGTGCCATCAGTGGGGGATCGGCCACCGGGGAGCTGTTTTTT.

The rearrangement links TRBV29-1 to TRBJ1-3, with D tentatively TRBD1 (5 bases). CDR1 SQVTM and CDR2 ANQGSEA come from the germline V gene. The length of the CDR3 is 15 residues. Trimming removed 6 bases from V and 2 bases from J, with 17 bases in between. CDR3 coding DNA: TGCAGCGTCTCTCCGGGGCGAGGTACTGGAAACACCATATATTTT. Protein: CSVSPGRGTGNTIYF.

The V call is TRBV7-9, the J call TRBJ2-3, with unresolved D. Germline lookup yields CDR1 SEHNR and CDR2 FQNEAQ (reference sequence). Trimming removed 0 bases from V and 4 bases from J, with 5 bases in between. The CDR3 runs to 13 residues. The CDR3 reads CASSLALADTQYF. CDR3 DNA sequence: TGTGCCAGCAGCTTAGCACTTGCAGATACGCAGTATTTT.

V gene TRBV4-3 combines with J gene TRBJ2-1; D is undetermined. V dropped 1 base and J dropped 9 bases, with 10 bases sitting between them. Germline-derived CDR1 and CDR2 are LGHNA and YSLEER. The CDR3 totals 13 residues. This CDR3 reads CASSQVWPSEQFF. Here the CDR3 DNA reads TGCGCCAGCAGCCAAGTCTGGCCAAGTGAGCAGTTCTTC.

The J gene is TRBJ1-1, the V gene TRBV5-6, with TRBD1 identical over 7 bases. This CDR3 comprises 15 residues. V trimming: 4 bases; J trimming: 0 bases; junction bases outside the gene matches: 6. Germline V gene data show CDR1 as SGHDT and CDR2 as YYEEEE. Written as DNA, the CDR3 is TGTGCCAGCAGCGCATCGACAGGGATGAACACTGAAGCTTTCTTT. Translation gives CASSASTGMNTEAFF.

The chain has TRBV9 and TRBJ2-3; 9 nucleotides match TRBD1. V trimming: 3 bases; J trimming: 3 bases; junction bases outside the gene matches: 5. There are 15 residues in the CDR3. CDR1 SGDLS and CDR2 YYNGEE come from the germline V gene. The chain's CDR3 is CASSAKQGATDTQYF. The CDR3 DNA reads as TGTGCCAGCAGCGCCAAACAGGGGGCAACAGATACGCAGTATTTT.

This chain uses TRBV11-2 with TRBJ2-3; the D gene is possibly TRBD2 (6 bases). CDR1 SGHAT and CDR2 FQNNGV come from the germline V gene. CDR3 size: 15 residues. V lost 4 bases, J lost 1 base, and 12 bases lay in between. CDR3 loop: CASSSPGSGTDTQYF. The DNA of the CDR3 is TGTGCCAGCAGCTCCCCCGGGAGTGGCACAGATACGCAGTATTTT.